This T cell receptor (beta chain) was recorded in a study of cytomegalovirus exposure and HLA in healthy donors. The study, taken as a whole, reports: The authors later found TCR association rates varying by HLA locus, with DRB1 most and HLA-C fewest. In a later analysis, a missense DCLRE1C variant was linked to TCR beta V- and J-gene trimming. For most TCR beta V segments, an earlier analysis put the productive rate at about 87% or about 30% of the time.

The V and J ends lost 5 bases and 2 bases, in that order; junction bases with no gene match: 1. CDR3 size: 14 residues. Looked up from germline, CDR1 is SGHVS and CDR2 is FQNEAQ. About this clone itself: The antigen is not known.

In the PCR, 60 Vbeta and 13 Jbeta primers were used. Original methodology: It was a later analysis that counted around 85 million unique TCR beta chains, of which some 9.9 million were shared. The repertoire was sequenced with immunoSEQ multiplex PCR; TCRdb's copy has only in-frame clones and lacks some. Clone size and V and J calls were adopted from that table, with D and trimming inferred from the DNA. This table holds 95,000 to 100,000 clones, about 80% found once. The sequenced sample was PBMCs. The receptor's source is a man in his forties or fifties in good health and CMV-seronegative. This chain links TRBV7-8 with TRBJ2-7, with 12 bases lining up with TRBD2. DNA of the CDR3: TGTGCCAGCAGCACTAGCGGGGGGCCCTACGAGCAGTACTTC. This gives the protein CASSTSGGPYEQYF.